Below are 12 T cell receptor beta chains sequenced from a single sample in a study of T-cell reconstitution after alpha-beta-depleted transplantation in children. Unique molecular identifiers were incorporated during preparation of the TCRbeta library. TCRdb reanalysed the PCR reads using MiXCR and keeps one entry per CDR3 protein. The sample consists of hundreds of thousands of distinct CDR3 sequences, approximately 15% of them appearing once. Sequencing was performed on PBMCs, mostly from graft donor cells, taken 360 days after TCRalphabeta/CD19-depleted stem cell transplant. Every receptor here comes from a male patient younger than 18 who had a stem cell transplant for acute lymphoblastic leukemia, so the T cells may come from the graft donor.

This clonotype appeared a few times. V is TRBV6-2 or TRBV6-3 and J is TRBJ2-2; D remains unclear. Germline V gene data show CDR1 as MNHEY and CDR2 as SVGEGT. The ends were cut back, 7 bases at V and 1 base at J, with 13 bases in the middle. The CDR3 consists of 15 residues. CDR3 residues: CASTRLGGNTGELFF. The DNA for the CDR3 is TGTGCCAGCACCCGTCTCGGCGGGAACACCGGGGAGCTGTTTTTT.

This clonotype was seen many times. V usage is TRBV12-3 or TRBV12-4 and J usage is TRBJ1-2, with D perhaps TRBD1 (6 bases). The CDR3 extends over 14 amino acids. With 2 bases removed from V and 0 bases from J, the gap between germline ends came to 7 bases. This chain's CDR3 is CASSLRGSNYGYTF. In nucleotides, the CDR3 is TGTGCCAGCAGTTTAAGGGGGTCTAACTATGGCTACACCTTC.

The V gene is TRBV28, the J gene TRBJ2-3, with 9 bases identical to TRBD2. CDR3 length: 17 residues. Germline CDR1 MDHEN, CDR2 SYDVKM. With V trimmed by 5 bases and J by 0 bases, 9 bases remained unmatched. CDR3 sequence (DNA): TGTGCCAGCAGTGAGCAGCGGGAGGCGCTTAGCACAGATACGCAGTATTTT. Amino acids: CASSEQREALSTDTQYF.

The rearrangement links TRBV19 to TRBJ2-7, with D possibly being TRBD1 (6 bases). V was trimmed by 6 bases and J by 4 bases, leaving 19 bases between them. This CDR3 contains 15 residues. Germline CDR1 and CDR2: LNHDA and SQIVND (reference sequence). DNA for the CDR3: TGTGCCAGTAGGCCACAGGGTTCTCCCGATTACGAGCAGTACTTC. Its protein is CASRPQGSPDYEQYF.

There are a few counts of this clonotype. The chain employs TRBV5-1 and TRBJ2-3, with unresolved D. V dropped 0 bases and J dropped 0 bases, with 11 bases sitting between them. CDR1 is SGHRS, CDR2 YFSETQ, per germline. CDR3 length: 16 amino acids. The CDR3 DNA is TGCGCCAGCAGCTTGGAGGAACTCCACAGCACAGATACGCAGTATTTT. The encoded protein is CASSLEELHSTDTQYF.

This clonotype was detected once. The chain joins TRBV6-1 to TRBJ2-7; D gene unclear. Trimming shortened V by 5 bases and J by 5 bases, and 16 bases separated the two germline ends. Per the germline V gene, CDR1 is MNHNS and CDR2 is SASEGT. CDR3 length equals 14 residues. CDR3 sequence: CASSPYSRFHEQYF. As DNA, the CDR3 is TGTGCCAGCAGTCCCTACTCCAGGTTCCACGAGCAGTACTTC.

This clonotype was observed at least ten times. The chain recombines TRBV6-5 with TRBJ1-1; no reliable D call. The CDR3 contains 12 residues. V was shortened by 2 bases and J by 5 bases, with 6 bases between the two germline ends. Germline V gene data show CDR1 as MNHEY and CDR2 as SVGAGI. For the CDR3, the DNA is TGTGCCAGCAGTTACATAGGAACTGAAGCTTTCTTT. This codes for CASSYIGTEAFF.

In nucleotides, the CDR3 is TGTGCCAGCAGTGATAGGATTTTGGGGAGTTTGGGGACGCAGTATTTT. This sequence encodes CASSDRILGSLGTQYF. The chain combines TRBV2 with TRBJ2-3; a possible D gene is TRBD2 (5 bases). Germline V gene data show CDR1 as SNHLY and CDR2 as FYNNEI. V dropped 3 bases and J dropped 9 bases, with 22 bases sitting between them. The CDR3 extends over 16 amino acids. The variable domain in full, completed from reference TRBV2 and TRBJ2-3, reads EPEVTQTPSHQVTQMGQEVILRCVPISNHLYFYWYRQILGQKVEFLVSFYNNEISEKSEIFDDQFSVERPDGSNFTLKIRSTKLEDSAMYFCASSDRILGSLGTQYFGPGTRLTVL.

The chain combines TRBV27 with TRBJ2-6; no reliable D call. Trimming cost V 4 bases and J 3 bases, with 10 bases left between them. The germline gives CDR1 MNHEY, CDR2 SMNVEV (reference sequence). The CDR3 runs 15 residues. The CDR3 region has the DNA TGTGCCAGCAGTTCGTCTGTATATGGGGCCAACGTCCTGACTTTC. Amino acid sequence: CASSSSVYGANVLTF. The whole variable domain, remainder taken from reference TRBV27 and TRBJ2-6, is EAQVTQNPRYLITVTGKKLTVTCSQNMNHEYMSWYRQDPGLGLRQIYYSMNVEVTDKGDVPEGYKVSRKEKRNFPLILESPSPNQTSLYFCASSSSVYGANVLTFGAGSRLTVL.

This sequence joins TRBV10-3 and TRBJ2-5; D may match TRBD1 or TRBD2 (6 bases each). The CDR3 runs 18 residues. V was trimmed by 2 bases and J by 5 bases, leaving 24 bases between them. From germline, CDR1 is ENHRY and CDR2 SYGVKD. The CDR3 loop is CAISETGAGGPSAETQYF. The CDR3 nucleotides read TGTGCCATCAGTGAGACGGGGGCTGGGGGTCCCTCCGCGGAGACCCAGTACTTC.

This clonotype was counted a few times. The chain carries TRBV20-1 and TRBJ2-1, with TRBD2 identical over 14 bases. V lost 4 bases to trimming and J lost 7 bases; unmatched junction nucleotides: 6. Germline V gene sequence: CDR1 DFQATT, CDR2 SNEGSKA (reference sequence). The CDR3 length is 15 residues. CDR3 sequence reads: CSATRGLAGANEQFF. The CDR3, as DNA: TGCAGTGCTACCCGGGGACTAGCGGGAGCAAATGAGCAGTTCTTC.

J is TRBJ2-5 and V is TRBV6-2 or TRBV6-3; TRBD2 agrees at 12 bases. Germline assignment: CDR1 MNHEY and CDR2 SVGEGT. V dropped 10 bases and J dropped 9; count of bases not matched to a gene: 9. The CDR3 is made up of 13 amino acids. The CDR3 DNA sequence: TGTGCCACTGGACTAGCGGGGACTCCCCCCCAGTACTTC. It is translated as CATGLAGTPPQYF.